The rows below give T cell receptor beta chains drawn from one sample of a study of blood T cell repertoires in COVID-19. Clones were read by immunoSEQ multiplex PCR, and TCRdb kept only the in-frame ones, dropping some. The sample contains approximately 37,000 clones, 75% to 90% of which appear only once. The source material was peripheral blood. The receptors come from a man aged 55 to 70 with active or convalescent COVID-19. Both conserved end residues are part of each CDR3. A D gene is named only where the DNA matches it firmly. Rows may omit the clone size; those that give it use once, few, many or a size class.

d_gene | j_gene | v_gene | abundance | CDR3nt | CDR3aa
TRBD2 | TRBJ2-5 | TRBV5-4 | few | TGTGCCAGCAGCCTGAGTCCTAGCGGACAAGAGACCCAGTACTTC | CASSLSPSGQETQYF
TRBD1 | TRBJ2-6 | TRBV7-2 | NA | TGTGCCAGCAGTCCCGGGACAGGGAAGGCGGGGGCCAACGTCCTGACTTTC | CASSPGTGKAGANVLTF
TRBD2 | TRBJ2-1 | TRBV2 | NA | TGTGCCAGGACGGGAGGGCCTGGTGGAGGCGGCTACAATGAGCAGTTCTTC | CARTGGPGGGGYNEQFF
TRBD1 | TRBJ2-2 | TRBV9 | NA | TGTGCCAGCAGCCCTAGTGGGCTCACAGGGGCCGGGGAGCTGTTTTTT | CASSPSGLTGAGELFF
NA | TRBJ2-1 | TRBV15 | NA | TGTGCCACCAGCAGGACTTGGCGGGACTACAATGAGCAGTTCTTC | CATSRTWRDYNEQFF
NA | TRBJ2-1 | TRBV12-3/TRBV12-4 | NA | TGTGCCAGCACCCTTGGGGCGAGGGAGCAGTTCTTC | CASTLGAREQFF
NA | TRBJ1-1 | TRBV6-5 | once | TGTGCCAGCAGCCCCAGACAGATAGCGAACACTGAAGCTTTCTTT | CASSPRQIANTEAFF
TRBD1 | TRBJ1-4 | TRBV5-1 | NA | TGCGCCAGCAGCCAGCGACAGGGCCTTAATGAAAAACTGTTTTTT | CASSQRQGLNEKLFF
TRBD1 | TRBJ1-6 | TRBV19 | NA | TGTGCCAGTAGTATGCGACCCGGGACAGCCAATTCACCCCTCCACTTT | CASSMRPGTANSPLHF
TRBD1 | TRBJ1-6 | TRBV10-3 | NA | TGTGCCATCAGGATGGGACAGGATAATTCACCCCTCCACTTT | CAIRMGQDNSPLHF
TRBD1 | TRBJ1-1 | TRBV6-1 | NA | TGTGCCAGCAGTGAAGTTGGCAGGGGGTTTTTTTGGCGTACTGAAGCTTTCTTT | CASSEVGRGFFWRTEAFF
NA | TRBJ1-5 | TRBV7-2 | NA | TGTGCCAGCAGCCTCACCAGGGGCAATCAGCCCCAGCATTTT | CASSLTRGNQPQHF
TRBD2 | TRBJ2-1 | TRBV24-1 | NA | TGTGCCACCAGTGACCCTAGCGGGAGAAGGGGCAATGAGCAGTTCTTC | CATSDPSGRRGNEQFF
TRBD1 | TRBJ1-1 | TRBV5-4 | NA | TGTGCCAGCAGCTTCCAGGGGACAGCCTTCGGTGAAGCTTTCTTT | CASSFQGTAFGEAFF
NA | TRBJ1-4 | TRBV4-1 | NA | TGCGCCAGCAGCCAAGAGGCAGGGAGGAATGAAAAACTGTTTTTT | CASSQEAGRNEKLFF
TRBD1 | TRBJ1-5 | TRBV28 | NA | TGTGCCAGCAGGGGACAGGGTAGGGTCAATCAGCCCCAGCATTTT | CASRGQGRVNQPQHF
NA | TRBJ1-6 | TRBV19 | NA | TGTGCCAGTAGTGCGCTGACAGCGAATTCACCCCTCCACTTT | CASSALTANSPLHF
TRBD1 | TRBJ2-1 | TRBV29-1 | NA | TGCAGCGTTGTGGGGGCCAACAGGGGCGCAAATGAGCAGTTCTTC | CSVVGANRGANEQFF
NA | TRBJ2-1 | TRBV9 | NA | TGTGCCAGCAGCGGACAAACCAACAATGAGCAGTTCTTC | CASSGQTNNEQFF
NA | TRBJ2-1 | TRBV7-9 | NA | TGTGCCAGCAGCTTCCAACAAGAGCAGTTCTTC | CASSFQQEQFF
NA | TRBJ2-3 | TRBV19 | few | TGTGCCAGTAGACCCACAAGCACAGATACGCAGTATTTT | CASRPTSTDTQYF
NA | TRBJ1-3 | TRBV19 | NA | TGTGCCAGTAGTATTGGGGGGTCGAGAGGAAACACCATATATTTT | CASSIGGSRGNTIYF
NA | TRBJ1-3 | TRBV7-8 | NA | TGTGCCAGCAGCTTAGCGCCGGGGATTAGCTCTGGAAACACCATATATTTT | CASSLAPGISSGNTIYF
TRBD1 | TRBJ2-2 | TRBV2 | NA | TGTGCCAGCAGCAAAAGACAGGGGCCCGGGGAGCTGTTTTTT | CASSKRQGPGELFF
NA | TRBJ1-4 | TRBV27 | NA | TGTGCCAGCAGTTTTTTGACAGGCAGACATGAAAAACTGTTTTTT | CASSFLTGRHEKLFF
NA | TRBJ1-6 | TRBV19 | NA | TGTGCCAGTAGTCGAGTACCAAACTCCTATAATTCACCCCTCCACTTT | CASSRVPNSYNSPLHF
TRBD1 | TRBJ2-5 | TRBV10-3 | once | TGTGCCATCGGACAGGACCAAGAGACCCAGTACTTC | CAIGQDQETQYF
TRBD2 | TRBJ2-1 | TRBV3-1/TRBV3-2 | NA | TGTGCCAGCAGCCAACCTCGTCTAGCGGGAGGAAGCAATGAGCAGTTCTTC | CASSQPRLAGGSNEQFF
TRBD1 | TRBJ1-4 | TRBV28 | NA | TGTGCCAGCAGTTTATGGGCCACAGGGGGCTCTAATGAAAAACTGTTTTTT | CASSLWATGGSNEKLFF
TRBD2 | TRBJ2-3 | TRBV19 | NA | TGTGCCAGTAGTCCCGTTTTCCGCGGGGGGGTAGATACGCAGTATTTT | CASSPVFRGGVDTQYF
NA | TRBJ2-1 | TRBV7-2 | NA | TGTGCCAGCAGCTTAATCCGGGAGTCCCACAATGAGCAGTTCTTC | CASSLIRESHNEQFF
TRBD2 | TRBJ2-3 | TRBV18 | NA | TGTGCCAGCTCAAGGGGAGGGCCCGACACAGATACGCAGTATTTT | CASSRGGPDTDTQYF
NA | TRBJ1-1 | TRBV5-4 | NA | TGTGCCAGCAGCTCCCTGGAGGGCGCGAACACTGAAGCTTTCTTT | CASSSLEGANTEAFF
TRBD2 | TRBJ2-5 | TRBV15 | NA | TGTGCCACCAGCACCTACGGGACTAGCGGGAGGGGGTCGGAGACCCAGTACTTC | CATSTYGTSGRGSETQYF
NA | TRBJ1-5 | TRBV12-3/TRBV12-4 | few | TGTGCCAGCAGTCGACAGAAACATCAGCCCCAGCATTTT | CASSRQKHQPQHF
NA | TRBJ1-6 | TRBV27 | NA | TGTGCCAGCAGCGAGGGAATCTGGGGAAAGACACCCCTCCACTTT | CASSEGIWGKTPLHF
TRBD1 | TRBJ2-3 | TRBV6-5 | NA | TGTGCCAGCAGTTACTCGACAGGGAGTGGAGATACGCAGTATTTT | CASSYSTGSGDTQYF
TRBD1 | TRBJ1-4 | TRBV15 | NA | TGTGCCACCAGCAGAGGGACGACCCGGACAGGGCCTGAAAAACTGTTTTTT | CATSRGTTRTGPEKLFF
NA | TRBJ1-2 | TRBV11-2 | NA | TGTGCCAGCAGCTTTTGGTCAGGGAACTATGGCTACACCTTC | CASSFWSGNYGYTF
NA | TRBJ2-5 | TRBV29-1 | NA | TGCAGCGTTGAAGAGGCTCGCGAGACCCAGTACTTC | CSVEEARETQYF
NA | TRBJ2-1 | TRBV6-5 | NA | TGTGCCAGCAGATGGGGGCCAGACAATGAGCAGTTCTTC | CASRWGPDNEQFF
TRBD2 | TRBJ2-5 | TRBV7-6 | NA | TGTGCCAGCAGCTTAGGAGGGGTCGTTGCGGGAGGAGAGACCCAGTACTTC | CASSLGGVVAGGETQYF
NA | TRBJ1-6 | TRBV25-1 | NA | TGTGCCAGCTCAGGGGTCAGGGCGAGTTCACCCCTCCACTTT | CASSGVRASSPLHF
NA | TRBJ1-5 | TRBV28 | once | TGTGCCAGCAGGGGCAGTCTTAGCAATCAGCCCCAGCATTTT | CASRGSLSNQPQHF
TRBD1 | TRBJ2-3 | TRBV15 | NA | TGTGCCACCAGGTTGAGGGGACAGAGCACAGATACGCAGTATTTT | CATRLRGQSTDTQYF
NA | TRBJ1-2 | TRBV15 | once | TGTGCCACCAGCAGAGATGTCGCAGGTAATGGCTACACCTTC | CATSRDVAGNGYTF
TRBD2 | TRBJ2-3 | TRBV10-1 | NA | TGCGCCAGTCAGGAGCGGGGGACCTCAGATACGCAGTATTTT | CASQERGTSDTQYF
NA | TRBJ2-1 | TRBV5-4 | NA | TGTGCCAGCAGCTTCCCGGGGAAATACAATGAGCAGTTCTTC | CASSFPGKYNEQFF
TRBD2 | TRBJ2-1 | TRBV11-2 | NA | TGTGCCAGCAGCATACTGACTAGCCGGGCGATAAGGAGTAATGAGCAGTTCTTC | CASSILTSRAIRSNEQFF
TRBD1 | TRBJ2-1 | TRBV12-3/TRBV12-4 | NA | TGTGCCAGCAGCCTTAGGAACAGGGGTGAGCAGTTCTTC | CASSLRNRGEQFF
NA | TRBJ2-1 | TRBV19 | NA | TGTGCCAGTAGTATTCCCGGGGGAACCTACAATGAGCAGTTCTTC | CASSIPGGTYNEQFF
TRBD1 | TRBJ2-4 | TRBV30 | once | TGTGCCTCGACAGGGGGTCCCCAAAACATTCAGTACTTC | CASTGGPQNIQYF
NA | TRBJ2-1 | TRBV5-1 | NA | TGCGCCAGCAGCTTGGCAGCGCGGGACTACAATGAGCAGTTCTTC | CASSLAARDYNEQFF